Included here is one T cell receptor (beta chain) sequence, with context. The data were taken from a study of technical replicates of blood from a handful of donors. The V gene lost 1 base and the J gene lost 3 bases, with 13 bases spanning the gap. Germline CDR1 is MNHEY and CDR2 is SMNVEV (reference sequence). The CDR3 covers 15 residues. Here immunoSEQ multiplex PCR was the method, and the copy in TCRdb shows in-frame clones only, minus some. The sample holds roughly 15,000 clones, roughly 89% seen once. This chain joins TRBV27 and TRBJ2-7; perhaps TRBD1 as D (7 bases). The sequenced material came from PBMCs. The clonotype comes from a human donor in good health. CDR3 protein: CASSLWAGGNYEQYF. The DNA for the CDR3 is TGTGCCAGCAGTTTATGGGCAGGGGGGAACTACGAGCAGTACTTC.